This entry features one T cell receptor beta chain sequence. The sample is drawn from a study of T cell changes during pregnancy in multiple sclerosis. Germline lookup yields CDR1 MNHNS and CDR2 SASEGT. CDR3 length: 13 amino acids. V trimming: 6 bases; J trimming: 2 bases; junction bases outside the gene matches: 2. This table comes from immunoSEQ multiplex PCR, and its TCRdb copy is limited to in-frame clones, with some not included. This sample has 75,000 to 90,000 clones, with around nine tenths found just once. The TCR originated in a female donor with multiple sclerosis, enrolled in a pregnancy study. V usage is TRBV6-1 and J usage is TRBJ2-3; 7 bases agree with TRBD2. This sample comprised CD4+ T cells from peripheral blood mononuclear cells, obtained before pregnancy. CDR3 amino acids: CASSGTTTDTQYF. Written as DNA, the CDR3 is TGTGCCAGCAGCGGGACTACCACAGATACGCAGTATTTT.